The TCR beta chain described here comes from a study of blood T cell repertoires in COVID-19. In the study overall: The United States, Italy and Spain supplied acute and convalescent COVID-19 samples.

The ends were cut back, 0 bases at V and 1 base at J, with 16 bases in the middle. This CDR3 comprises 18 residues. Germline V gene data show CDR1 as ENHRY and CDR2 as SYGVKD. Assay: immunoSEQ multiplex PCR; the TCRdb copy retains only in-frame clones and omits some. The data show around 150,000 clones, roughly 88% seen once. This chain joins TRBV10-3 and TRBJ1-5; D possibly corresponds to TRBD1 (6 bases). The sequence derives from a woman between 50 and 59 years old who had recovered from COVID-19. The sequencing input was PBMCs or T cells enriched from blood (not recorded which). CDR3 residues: CAISESPPGQISNQPQHF. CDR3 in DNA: TGTGCCATCAGTGAGTCGCCTCCGGGACAAATCAGCAATCAGCCCCAGCATTTT.